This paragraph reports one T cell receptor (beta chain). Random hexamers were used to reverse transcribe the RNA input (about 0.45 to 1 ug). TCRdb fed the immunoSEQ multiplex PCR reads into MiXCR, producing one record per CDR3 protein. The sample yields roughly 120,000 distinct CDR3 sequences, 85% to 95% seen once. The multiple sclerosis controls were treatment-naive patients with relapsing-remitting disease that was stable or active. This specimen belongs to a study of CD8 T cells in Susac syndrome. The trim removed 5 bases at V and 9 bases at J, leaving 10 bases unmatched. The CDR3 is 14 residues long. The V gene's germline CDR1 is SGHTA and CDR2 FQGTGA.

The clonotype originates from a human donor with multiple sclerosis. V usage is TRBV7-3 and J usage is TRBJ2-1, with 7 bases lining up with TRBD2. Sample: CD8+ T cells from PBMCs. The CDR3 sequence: CASSRGPGEGEQFF. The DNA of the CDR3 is TGTGCCAGCAGCAGAGGCCCGGGGGAGGGTGAGCAGTTCTTC.